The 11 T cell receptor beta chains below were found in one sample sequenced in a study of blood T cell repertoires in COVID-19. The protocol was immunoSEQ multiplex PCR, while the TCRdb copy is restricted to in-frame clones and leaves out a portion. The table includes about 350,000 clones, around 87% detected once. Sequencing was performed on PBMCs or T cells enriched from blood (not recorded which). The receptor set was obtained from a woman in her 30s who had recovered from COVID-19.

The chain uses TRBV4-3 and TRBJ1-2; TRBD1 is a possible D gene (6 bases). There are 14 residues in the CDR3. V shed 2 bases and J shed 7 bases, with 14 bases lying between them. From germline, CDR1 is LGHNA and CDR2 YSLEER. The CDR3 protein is CASSQLTGSGGYTF. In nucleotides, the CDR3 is TGCGCCAGCAGCCAACTTACAGGGTCCGGTGGCTACACCTTC.

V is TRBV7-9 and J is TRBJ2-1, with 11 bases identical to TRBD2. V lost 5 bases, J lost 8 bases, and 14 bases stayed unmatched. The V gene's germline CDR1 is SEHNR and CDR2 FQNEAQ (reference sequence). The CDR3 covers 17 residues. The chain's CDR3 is CASSPTPLAGALHEQFF. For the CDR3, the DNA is TGTGCCAGCAGCCCAACCCCACTAGCGGGGGCCCTCCATGAGCAGTTCTTC.

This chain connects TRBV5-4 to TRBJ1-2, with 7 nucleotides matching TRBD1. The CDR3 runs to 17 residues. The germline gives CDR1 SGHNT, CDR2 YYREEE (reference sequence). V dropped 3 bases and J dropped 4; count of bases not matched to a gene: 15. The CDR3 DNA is TGTGCCAGCAGCTCTCCGTCCGGCAGGGGGATTTTCTATGGCTACACCTTC. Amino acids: CASSSPSGRGIFYGYTF.

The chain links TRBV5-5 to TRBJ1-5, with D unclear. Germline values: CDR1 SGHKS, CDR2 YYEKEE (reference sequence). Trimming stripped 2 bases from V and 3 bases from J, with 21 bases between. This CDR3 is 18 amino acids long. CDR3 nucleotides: TGTGCCAGCAGCTTTTCAGTGCAGGCGTTATGGAACAATCAGCCCCAGCATTTT. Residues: CASSFSVQALWNNQPQHF.

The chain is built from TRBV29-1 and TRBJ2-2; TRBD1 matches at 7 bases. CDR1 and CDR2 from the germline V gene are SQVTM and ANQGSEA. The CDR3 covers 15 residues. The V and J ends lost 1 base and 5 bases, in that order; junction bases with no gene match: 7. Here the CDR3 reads CSVEVGAGGTGELFF. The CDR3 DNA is TGCAGCGTTGAAGTTGGGGCAGGGGGAACCGGGGAGCTGTTTTTT.

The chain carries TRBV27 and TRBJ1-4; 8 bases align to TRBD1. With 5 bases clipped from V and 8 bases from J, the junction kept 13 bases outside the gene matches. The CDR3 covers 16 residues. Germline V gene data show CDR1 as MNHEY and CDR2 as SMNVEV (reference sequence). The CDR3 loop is CASSPHVGQGYEKLFF. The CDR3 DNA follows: TGTGCCAGCAGTCCCCACGTTGGACAGGGTTACGAAAAACTGTTTTTT.

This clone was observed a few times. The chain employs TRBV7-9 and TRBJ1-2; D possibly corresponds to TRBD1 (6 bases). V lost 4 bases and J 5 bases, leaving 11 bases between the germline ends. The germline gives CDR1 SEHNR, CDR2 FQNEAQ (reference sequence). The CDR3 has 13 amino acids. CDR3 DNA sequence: TGTGCCAGCAGCTCCGACAGGATATATGGCTACACCTTC. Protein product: CASSSDRIYGYTF.

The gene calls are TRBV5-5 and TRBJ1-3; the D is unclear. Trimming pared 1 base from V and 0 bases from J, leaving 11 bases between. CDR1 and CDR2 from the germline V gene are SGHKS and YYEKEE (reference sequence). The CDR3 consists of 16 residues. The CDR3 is CASSLRGNPSGNTIYF. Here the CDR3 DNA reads TGTGCCAGCAGCTTGCGGGGAAACCCCTCTGGAAACACCATATATTTT.

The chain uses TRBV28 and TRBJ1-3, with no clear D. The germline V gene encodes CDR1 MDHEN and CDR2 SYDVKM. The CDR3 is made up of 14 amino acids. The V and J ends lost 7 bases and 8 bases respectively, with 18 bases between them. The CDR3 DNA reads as TGTGCCAGCACCCCTCCCAATCCCGGGTACACCATATATTTT. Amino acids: CASTPPNPGYTIYF.

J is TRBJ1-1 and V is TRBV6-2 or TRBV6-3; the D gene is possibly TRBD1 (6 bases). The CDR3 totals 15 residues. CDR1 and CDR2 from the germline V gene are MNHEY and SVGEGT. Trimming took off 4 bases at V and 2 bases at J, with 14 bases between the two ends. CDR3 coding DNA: TGTGCCAGCAGTTCCCAAAGGGGGTTTAACACTGAAGCTTTCTTT. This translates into CASSSQRGFNTEAFF.

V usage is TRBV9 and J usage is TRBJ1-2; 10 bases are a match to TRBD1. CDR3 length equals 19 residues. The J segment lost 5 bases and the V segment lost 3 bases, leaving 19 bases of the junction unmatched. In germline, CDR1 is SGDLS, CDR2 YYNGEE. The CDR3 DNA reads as TGTGCCAGCAGCGGCCCAGCCGGGACAGGGGAGTTCCCCAGGTATGGCTACACCTTC. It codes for CASSGPAGTGEFPRYGYTF. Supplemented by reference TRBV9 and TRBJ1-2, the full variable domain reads DSGVTQTPKHLITATGQRVTLRCSPRSGDLSVYWYQQSLDQGLQFLIQYYNGEERAKGNILERFSAQQFPDLHSELNLSSLELGDSALYFCASSGPAGTGEFPRYGYTFGSGTRLTVV.